The sequence of this T cell receptor beta chain was determined in a study of CD8+CD57+ T cells in acquired aplastic anemia. Study context: Sorted CD4+ and CD8+ cells yielded around 3 ug of DNA on average. Study outcomes and limitations: No significant difference in CD8+ Simpson's diversity was found between patients and controls. The number of CD8+ CDR3 sequences shared by patients and controls was approximately 31.

As for this clonotype: Antigen specificity is unknown.

Genomic DNA acted as the template from which TCR beta VDJ combination and CDR3 sequence profiling were carried out. Each CDR3 protein gets one entry after TCRdb re-called the reads with MiXCR. The profile shows 150,000 to 180,000 distinct CDR3 sequences, about 48% of them singletons. Patients chosen for sequencing had CD8+CD57+ cells that had expanded, as shown by flow cytometry. Every patient was diagnosed with severe acquired aplastic anemia. Trimming took 5 bases from V and 4 from J, leaving 17 bases between them. CDR1 MNHEY and CDR2 SMNVEV come from the germline V gene (reference sequence). The CDR3 sequence is 16 residues long.

The sample taken for sequencing was sorted CD4+, CD8+, or CD8+CD57+ T cells (not recorded which) from PBMCs. The source is a human donor with aplastic anemia. This chain connects TRBV27 to TRBJ2-2; no reliable D call. CDR3 nucleotides: TGTGCCAGCAGTCGGTTCCCTATTGATTTCACCGGGGAGCTGTTTTTT. Its translation: CASSRFPIDFTGELFF.